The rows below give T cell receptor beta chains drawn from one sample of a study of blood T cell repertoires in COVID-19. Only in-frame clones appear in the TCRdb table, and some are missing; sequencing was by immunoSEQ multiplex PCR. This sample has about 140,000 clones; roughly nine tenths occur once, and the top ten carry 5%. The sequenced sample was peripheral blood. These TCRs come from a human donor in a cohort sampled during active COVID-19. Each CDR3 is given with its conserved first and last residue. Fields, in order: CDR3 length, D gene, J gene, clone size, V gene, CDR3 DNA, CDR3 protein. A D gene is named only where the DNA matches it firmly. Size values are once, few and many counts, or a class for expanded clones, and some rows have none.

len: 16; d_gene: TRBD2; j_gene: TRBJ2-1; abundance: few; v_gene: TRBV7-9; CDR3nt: TGTGCCAGCAGCCCGGGTAGCGGGAGATCTTACAATGAGCAGTTCTTC; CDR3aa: CASSPGSGRSYNEQFF
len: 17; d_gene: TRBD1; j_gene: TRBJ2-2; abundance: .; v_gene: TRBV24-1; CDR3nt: TGTGCCACCAGTGATTTCGGGCAGGGGGCGAACACCGGGGAGCTGTTTTTT; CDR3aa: CATSDFGQGANTGELFF
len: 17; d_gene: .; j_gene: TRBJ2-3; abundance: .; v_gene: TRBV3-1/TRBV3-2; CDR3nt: TGTGCCAGCAGCCAAGGGATCGGCGGGGTTGCCCCAGATACGCAGTATTTT; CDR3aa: CASSQGIGGVAPDTQYF
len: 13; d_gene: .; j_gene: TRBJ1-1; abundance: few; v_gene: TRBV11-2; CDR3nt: TGTGCCAGCAGCTTAGACAGGGATGGTGAAGCTTTCTTT; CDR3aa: CASSLDRDGEAFF
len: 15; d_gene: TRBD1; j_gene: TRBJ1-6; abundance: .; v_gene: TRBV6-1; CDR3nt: TGTGCCAGCAGTGAAGCGGGACAGGGGTCCTCACCCCTCCACTTT; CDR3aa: CASSEAGQGSSPLHF
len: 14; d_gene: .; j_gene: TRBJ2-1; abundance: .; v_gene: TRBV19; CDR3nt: TGTGCCAGTAGTGAGACAGGAGAGTACAATGAGCAGTTCTTC; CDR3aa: CASSETGEYNEQFF
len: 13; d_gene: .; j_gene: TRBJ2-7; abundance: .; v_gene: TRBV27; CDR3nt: TGTGCCAGCAGGGACTGGACCTCCTACGAGCAGTACTTC; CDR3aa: CASRDWTSYEQYF
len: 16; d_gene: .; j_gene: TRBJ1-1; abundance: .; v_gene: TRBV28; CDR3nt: TGTGCCAGCAGCCGAGGGACACCTCTGATGAACACTGAAGCTTTCTTT; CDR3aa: CASSRGTPLMNTEAFF
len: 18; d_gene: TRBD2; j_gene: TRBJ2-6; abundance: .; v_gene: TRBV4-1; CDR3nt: TGCGCCAGCAGCCAAGTTGCGGGGGGGCTTTCTGGGGCCAACGTCCTGACTTTC; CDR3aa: CASSQVAGGLSGANVLTF
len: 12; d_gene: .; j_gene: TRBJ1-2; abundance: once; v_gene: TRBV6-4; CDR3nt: TGTGCCACCAGAACACCCAACTATGGCTACACCTTC; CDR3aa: CATRTPNYGYTF
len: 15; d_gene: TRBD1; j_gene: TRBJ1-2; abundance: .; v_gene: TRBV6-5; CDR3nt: TGTGCCAGCAGAAGCCCCGGGACAGGGGTGCATGGCTACACCTTC; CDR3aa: CASRSPGTGVHGYTF
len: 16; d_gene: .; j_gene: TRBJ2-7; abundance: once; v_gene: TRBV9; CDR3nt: TGTGCCAGCAGCTCGCCCCCAGGGGCCCCATTGGACGAGCAGTACTTC; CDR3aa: CASSSPPGAPLDEQYF
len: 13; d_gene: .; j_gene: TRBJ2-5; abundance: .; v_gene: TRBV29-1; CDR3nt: TGCAGCGTTGTACACAGGTTCCAAGAGACCCAGTACTTC; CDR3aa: CSVVHRFQETQYF
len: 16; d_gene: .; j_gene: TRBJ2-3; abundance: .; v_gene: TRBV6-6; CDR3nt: TGTGCCAGCAGTTACTCGATGGGGGGTTCCACAGATACGCAGTATTTT; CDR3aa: CASSYSMGGSTDTQYF
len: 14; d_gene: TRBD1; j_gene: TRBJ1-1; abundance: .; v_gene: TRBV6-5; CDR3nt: TGTGCCAGCCGGGACAGCCCCATGAACACTGAAGCTTTCTTT; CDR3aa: CASRDSPMNTEAFF
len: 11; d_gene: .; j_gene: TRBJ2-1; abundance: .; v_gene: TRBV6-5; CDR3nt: TGTGCCACGGGGTTATTGAATGAGCAGTTCTTC; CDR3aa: CATGLLNEQFF
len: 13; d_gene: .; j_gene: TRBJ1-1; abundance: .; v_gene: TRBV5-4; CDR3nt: TGTGCCAGCAGCGTTGACGGACAGCAGAAAGCTTTCTTT; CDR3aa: CASSVDGQQKAFF
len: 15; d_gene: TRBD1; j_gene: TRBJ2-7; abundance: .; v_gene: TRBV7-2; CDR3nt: TGTGCCAGCAGCTTAGAACCCGGGACAGCGTACGAGCAGTACTTC; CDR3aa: CASSLEPGTAYEQYF
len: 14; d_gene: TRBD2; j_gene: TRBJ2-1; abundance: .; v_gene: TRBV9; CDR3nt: TGTGCCAGCAGCGTAGGGGCGGGGGTCAATGAGCAGTTCTTC; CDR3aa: CASSVGAGVNEQFF
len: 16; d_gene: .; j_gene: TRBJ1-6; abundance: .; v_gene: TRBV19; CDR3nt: TGTGCCAGTAGTATCGAGGCCCCGCAGTACAATTCACCCCTCCACTTT; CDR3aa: CASSIEAPQYNSPLHF
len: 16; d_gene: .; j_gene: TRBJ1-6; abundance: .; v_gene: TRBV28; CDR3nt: TGTGCCAGCAGTCCCAGACTGCGGAGGCAGGATTCACCCCTCCACTTT; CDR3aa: CASSPRLRRQDSPLHF
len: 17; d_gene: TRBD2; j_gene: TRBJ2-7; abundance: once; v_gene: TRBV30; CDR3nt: TGTGCCTGGAGGAAGATTAAACTAGCGGGAGGTGCCTACGAGCAGTACTTC; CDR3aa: CAWRKIKLAGGAYEQYF
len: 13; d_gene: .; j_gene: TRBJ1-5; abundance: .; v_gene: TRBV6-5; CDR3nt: TGTGCCAGCAGACGCGGGACCAATCAGCCCCAGCATTTT; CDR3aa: CASRRGTNQPQHF
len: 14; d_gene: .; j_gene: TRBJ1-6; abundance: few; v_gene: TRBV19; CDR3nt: TGTGCCAGTAGTCCAAAGACTGGGGGGTCACCCCTCCACTTT; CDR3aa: CASSPKTGGSPLHF
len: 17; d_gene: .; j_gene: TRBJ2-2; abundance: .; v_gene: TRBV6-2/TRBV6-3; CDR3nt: TGTGCCAGCAGCTATGGCAGCATCAGGCGGGGGCCCGGGGAGCTGTTTTTT; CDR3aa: CASSYGSIRRGPGELFF